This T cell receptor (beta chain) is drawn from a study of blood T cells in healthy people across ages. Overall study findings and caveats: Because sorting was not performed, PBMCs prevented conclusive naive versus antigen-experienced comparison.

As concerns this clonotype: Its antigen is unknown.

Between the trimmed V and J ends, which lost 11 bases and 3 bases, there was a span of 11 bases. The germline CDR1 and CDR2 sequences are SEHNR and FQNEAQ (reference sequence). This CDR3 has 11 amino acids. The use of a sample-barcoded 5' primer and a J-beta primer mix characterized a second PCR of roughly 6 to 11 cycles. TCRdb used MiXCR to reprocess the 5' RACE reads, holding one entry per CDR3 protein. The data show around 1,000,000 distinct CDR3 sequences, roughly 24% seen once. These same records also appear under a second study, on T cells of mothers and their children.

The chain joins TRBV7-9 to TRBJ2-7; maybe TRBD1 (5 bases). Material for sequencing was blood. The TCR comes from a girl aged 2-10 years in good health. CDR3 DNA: TGTGCCTCGACAGCAATCTACGAGCAGTACTTC. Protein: CASTAIYEQYF.